These 8 T cell receptor beta chains were all obtained from the same sample, sequenced in a study of blood T cell repertoires in COVID-19. Generated by immunoSEQ multiplex PCR, the TCRdb table keeps only in-frame clones and is missing some. Of 59,000 or so clones in the sample, roughly 83% are singletons; the top ten hold approximately 5.3%. Sequencing used peripheral blood. The receptors originated from a human donor in a cohort sampled during active COVID-19.

CDR3 coding DNA: TGTGCCAGCAGCCCTACTGACTCGGTCTACAATGAGCAGTTCTTC. Residues: CASSPTDSVYNEQFF. V gene TRBV6-2 or TRBV6-3 combines with J gene TRBJ2-1; D is ambiguous. CDR1 and CDR2 (germline): MNHEY, SVGEGT. V was shortened by 6 bases and J by 3 bases, with 15 bases between the two germline ends. This CDR3 is 15 amino acids long.

The chain carries TRBV10-3 and TRBJ2-5; D perhaps matches TRBD1 (6 bases). Germline V gene lookup returns CDR1 ENHRY and CDR2 SYGVKD. Trimming stripped 9 bases from V and 5 bases from J, with 13 bases between. This CDR3 is built from 12 residues. CDR3 sequence reads: CAIQGEGETQYF. The CDR3 DNA reads TGTGCCATACAGGGTGAGGGCGAGACCCAGTACTTC.

The genes are TRBV6-2 or TRBV6-3 and TRBJ2-1, with D perhaps TRBD1 (5 bases). The CDR3 is 15 residues long. Trimming cost V 6 bases and J 5 bases, with 17 bases left between them. Germline-derived CDR1 and CDR2 are MNHEY and SVGEGT. The CDR3 loop reads CASSSDSTVHNEQFF. CDR3 sequence (DNA): TGTGCCAGCAGCTCCGACTCGACAGTACACAATGAGCAGTTCTTC.

The genes are TRBV6-2 or TRBV6-3 and TRBJ2-1; D is undetermined. V was trimmed by 0 bases and J by 4 bases, leaving 7 bases between them. The CDR3 sequence is 14 residues long. The germline V gene has CDR1 MNHEY and CDR2 SVGEGT. The CDR3 protein is CASSYSRIYNEQFF. CDR3 nucleotides: TGTGCCAGCAGTTACTCCAGGATTTACAATGAGCAGTTCTTC.

The chain carries TRBV24-1 and TRBJ2-3, with 11 bases identical to TRBD2. J was trimmed by 3 bases and V by 6 bases; bases with no gene match: 4. Germline lookup yields CDR1 KGHDR and CDR2 SFDVKD. The CDR3 runs 15 residues. DNA for the CDR3: TGTGCCACCAGTATAGCGGGAGGGCCAACAGATACGCAGTATTTT. The encoded protein is CATSIAGGPTDTQYF.

The chain has TRBV5-5 and TRBJ1-4, with D perhaps TRBD1 (6 bases). V shed 4 bases and J shed 0 bases, with 13 bases lying between them. This CDR3 region has 16 residues. Germline V gene sequence: CDR1 SGHKS, CDR2 YYEKEE (reference sequence). This CDR3 reads CASSTLGGATNEKLFF. In DNA, the CDR3 is TGTGCCAGCAGCACCTTAGGGGGTGCAACTAATGAAAAACTGTTTTTT.

This chain's CDR3 is CASSRDRDEKLFF. Here the CDR3 DNA reads TGTGCCAGCAGCCGGGACAGGGACGAAAAACTGTTTTTT. The chain links TRBV11-1 to TRBJ1-4, with 9 bases identical to TRBD1. Germline V gene lookup returns CDR1 SGHAT and CDR2 FQDESV (reference sequence). The ends lost 5 bases at V and 8 bases at J; junction bases unmatched: 3. The CDR3 extends over 13 amino acids.

V gene TRBV7-2 combines with J gene TRBJ1-3; D is undetermined. This CDR3 region has 14 residues. Germline CDR1 is SGHTA and CDR2 is FQGNSA. The germline V and J ends were trimmed by 2 bases and 1 base, with 6 bases remaining between them. The CDR3 here is CASSLSGSGNTIYF. The DNA for the CDR3 is TGTGCCAGCAGCTTATCGGGTTCTGGAAACACCATATATTTT.